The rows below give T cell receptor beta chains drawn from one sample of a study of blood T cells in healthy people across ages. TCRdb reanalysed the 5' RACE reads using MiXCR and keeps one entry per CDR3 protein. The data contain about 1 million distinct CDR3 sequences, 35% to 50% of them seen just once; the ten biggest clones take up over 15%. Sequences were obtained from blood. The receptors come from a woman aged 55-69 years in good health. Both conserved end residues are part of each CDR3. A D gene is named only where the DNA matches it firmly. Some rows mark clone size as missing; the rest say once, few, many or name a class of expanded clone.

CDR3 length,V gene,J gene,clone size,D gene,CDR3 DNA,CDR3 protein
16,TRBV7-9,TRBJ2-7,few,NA,TGTGCCAGCAGCCCGACAGGTCTTAAAGGCGGATACGAGCAGTACTTC,CASSPTGLKGGYEQYF
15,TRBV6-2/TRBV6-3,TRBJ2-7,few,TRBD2,TGTGCCAGCAGTTACGGTTTAGCGGGAGCCTCCGAGCAGTACTTC,CASSYGLAGASEQYF
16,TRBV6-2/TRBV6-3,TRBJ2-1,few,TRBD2,TGTGCCAGCAGTTACTCGAGACTAGCGAGAGGCAATGAGCAGTTCTTC,CASSYSRLARGNEQFF
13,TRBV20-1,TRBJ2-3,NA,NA,TGCAGTGCTACCGCTAGCGACGGAAATACGCAGTATTTT,CSATASDGNTQYF
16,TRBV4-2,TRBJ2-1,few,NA,TGTGCCAGCAGCCAAGATGAAGAACAGGCCTACAATGAGCAGTTCTTC,CASSQDEEQAYNEQFF
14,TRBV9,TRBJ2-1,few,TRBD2,TGTGCCAGCAGCGTTAATGGCGGGAGGGATGAGCAGTTCTTC,CASSVNGGRDEQFF
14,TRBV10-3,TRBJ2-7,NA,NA,TGTGCCATCAGTGGACAGGGACTCTTCTACGAGCAGTACTTC,CAISGQGLFYEQYF
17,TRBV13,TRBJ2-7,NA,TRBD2,TGTGCCAGCAGCTCCCGATCTAGCGGGAGTTCCTCCTGCGAGCAGTACTTC,CASSSRSSGSSSCEQYF
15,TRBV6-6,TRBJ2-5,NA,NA,TGTGCCAGCAGCCCCCCGGGAGCCAGGGGAGAGACCCAGTACTTC,CASSPPGARGETQYF
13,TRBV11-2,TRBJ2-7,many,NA,TGTGCCAGCAGCTTAGCCCAGAGCTACGAGCAGTACTTC,CASSLAQSYEQYF
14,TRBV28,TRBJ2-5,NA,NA,TGTGCCAGTCGACTCGCGGGGGCAGCAGAGACCCAGTACTTC,CASRLAGAAETQYF
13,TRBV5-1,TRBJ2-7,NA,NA,TGCGCCAGCAGCGACTACTCCTACAATGAGCAGTACTTC,CASSDYSYNEQYF
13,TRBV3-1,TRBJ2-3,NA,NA,TGTGCCAGCAGCCACGGTGCGAACCTTAGGCAGTATTTT,CASSHGANLRQYF
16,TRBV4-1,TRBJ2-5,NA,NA,TGCGCCAGCAGCCAAGGGGCAGGATTGTACCAAGAGACCCAGTACTTC,CASSQGAGLYQETQYF
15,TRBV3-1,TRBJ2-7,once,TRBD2,TGTGCCAGCAGCCAAGTTAGCGGGAGTGGCTACGAGCAGTACTTC,CASSQVSGSGYEQYF
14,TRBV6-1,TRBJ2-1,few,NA,TGTGCCAGCAATGGGGGGCGGACCTACAATGAGCAGTTCTTC,CASNGGRTYNEQFF
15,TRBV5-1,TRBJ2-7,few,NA,TGCGCCAGCAGCTTGAATTCTGGGGACCTGTACGAGCAGTACTTC,CASSLNSGDLYEQYF
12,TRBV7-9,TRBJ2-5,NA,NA,TGTGCCAGCAGCCCCAGGGTAAAGACCCAGTACTTC,CASSPRVKTQYF
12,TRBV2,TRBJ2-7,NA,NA,TGTGCTAAAGGGGTCGAAAACTACGAGCAGTACTTC,CAKGVENYEQYF
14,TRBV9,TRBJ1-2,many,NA,TGTGCCAGCAGCGCATCCAGGGTCAGCTATGGCTACACCTTC,CASSASRVSYGYTF
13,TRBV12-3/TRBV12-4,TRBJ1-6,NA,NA,TGTGCCAGCAGGGGCTCTTCTACATCACCCCTCCACTTT,CASRGSSTSPLHF
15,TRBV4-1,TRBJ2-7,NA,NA,TGCGCCAGCAGCCAAGATCAGGGCGTCTCCTACGAGCAGTACTTC,CASSQDQGVSYEQYF
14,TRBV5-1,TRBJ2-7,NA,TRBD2,TGCGCCAGCAGCTCGCTAGCGGGAGCCCCCGAGCAGTACTTC,CASSSLAGAPEQYF
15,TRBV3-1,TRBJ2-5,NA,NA,TGTGCCAGCAGCCAAGTGCCAAGACGTAGGGAGACCCAGTACTTC,CASSQVPRRRETQYF
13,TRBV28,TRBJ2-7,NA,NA,TGTGCCAGCAGTTTCGGCAGGGTCTACGAGCAGTACTTC,CASSFGRVYEQYF
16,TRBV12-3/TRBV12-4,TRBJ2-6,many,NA,TGTGCCAGCAGTTCTCGGACGGGGACTGGGGCCAACGTCCTGACTTTC,CASSSRTGTGANVLTF
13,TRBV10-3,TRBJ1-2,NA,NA,TGTGCCATCAGTGAGACACAGAACTATGGCTACACCTTC,CAISETQNYGYTF
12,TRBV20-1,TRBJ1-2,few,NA,TGCAGTGCTAGAGTGGGAGATTATGGCTACACCTTC,CSARVGDYGYTF
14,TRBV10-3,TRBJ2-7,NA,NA,TGTGCCATCAGTGAGGCCGGGAGAAACAATGAGCAGTACTTC,CAISEAGRNNEQYF
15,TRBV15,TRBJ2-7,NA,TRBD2,TGTGCCACCAGCGAATCCCGGGACTACTCCTACGAGCAGTACTTC,CATSESRDYSYEQYF
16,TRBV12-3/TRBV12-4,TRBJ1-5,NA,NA,TGTGCCAGCAGTTTAGGGGATGGACGGATCAATCAGCCCCAGCATTTT,CASSLGDGRINQPQHF
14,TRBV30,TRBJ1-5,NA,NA,TGTGCCTGGAGTGTTGGAGGAAAGGACCAGCCCCAGCATTTT,CAWSVGGKDQPQHF
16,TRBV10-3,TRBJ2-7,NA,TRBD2,TGTGCCATCAGTGAGTCGAGTAGCGGGAGAGTGGGTGAGCAGTACTTC,CAISESSSGRVGEQYF
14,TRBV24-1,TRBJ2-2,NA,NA,TGTGCCACCAGTGATGTACAGGCGACCGGGGAGCTGTTTTTT,CATSDVQATGELFF
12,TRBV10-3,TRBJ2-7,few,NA,TGTGCCATAAAGGACGGGACCTACGAGCAGTACTTC,CAIKDGTYEQYF
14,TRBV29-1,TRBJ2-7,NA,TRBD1,TGCAGCGTTGTTTTGGCAGGGGGTCTCGGCGAGCAGTACTTC,CSVVLAGGLGEQYF
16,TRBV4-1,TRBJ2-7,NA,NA,TGCGCCAGCAGCCAAGCTCCCAGCCGGAACTCCTACGAGCAGTACTTC,CASSQAPSRNSYEQYF
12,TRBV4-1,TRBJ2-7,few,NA,TGCGCCAGCAGCCAGGCCGGGATCGAGCAGTACTTC,CASSQAGIEQYF
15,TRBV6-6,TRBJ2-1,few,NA,TGTGCCAGCAGTTACTCGAGAAGAAGGGACGATGAGCAGTTCTTC,CASSYSRRRDDEQFF
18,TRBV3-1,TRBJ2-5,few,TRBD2,TGTGCCAGCAGCCAAGATCGACGGGGACTAGCGGGAGGAGAGACCCAGTACTTC,CASSQDRRGLAGGETQYF
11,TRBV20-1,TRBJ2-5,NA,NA,TGCGGTGCTAGCGACGGGGAGACCCAGTACTTC,CGASDGETQYF
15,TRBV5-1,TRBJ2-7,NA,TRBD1,TGCGCCAGCAGCTTGACAGGGGACGGTACTCTCGAGCAGTACTTC,CASSLTGDGTLEQYF
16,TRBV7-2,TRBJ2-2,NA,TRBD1,TGTGCCAGCAGCTTAGCACAGGGGGTGGCCACCGGGGAGCTGTTTTTT,CASSLAQGVATGELFF
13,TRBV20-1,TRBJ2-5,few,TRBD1,TGCAGTGCTCGCAAAACAGGGGTCGAGACCCAGTACTTC,CSARKTGVETQYF
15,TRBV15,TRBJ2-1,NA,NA,TGTGCCACCAGCAGAGACCAAATGCACACTTCTGAGCAGTTCTTC,CATSRDQMHTSEQFF
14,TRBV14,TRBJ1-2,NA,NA,TGTGCCAGCAGCCCCTCGGGGGATGACTATGGCTACACCTTC,CASSPSGDDYGYTF
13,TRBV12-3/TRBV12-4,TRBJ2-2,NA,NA,TGTGCCAGCAGTCCGGCACCGGGCGGGGAGCTGTTTTTT,CASSPAPGGELFF
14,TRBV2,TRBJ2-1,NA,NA,TGTGCCAGCAGTTACCCCCGTAGTGCTGGTGAGCAGTTCTTC,CASSYPRSAGEQFF
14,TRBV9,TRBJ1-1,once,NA,TGTGCCAGCAGCGTAAGGGTATCGAACACTGAAGCTTTCTTT,CASSVRVSNTEAFF
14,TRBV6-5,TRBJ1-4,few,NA,TGTGCCAGCAGACGGCATTTGGGTGGGGAAAAACTGTTTTTT,CASRRHLGGEKLFF
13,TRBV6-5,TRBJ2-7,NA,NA,TGTGCCAGCAAGCAGTCCGGCGACTACGAGCAGTACTTC,CASKQSGDYEQYF
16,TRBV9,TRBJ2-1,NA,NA,TGTGCCAGCAGCGTAGGAGAGGGGGGCCCCTACAATGAGCAGTTCTTC,CASSVGEGGPYNEQFF
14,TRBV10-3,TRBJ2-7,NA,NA,TGTGCCATCGCCAGAAGTGCCGGTTCCCACGAGCAGTACTTC,CAIARSAGSHEQYF
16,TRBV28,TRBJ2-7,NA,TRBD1,TGTGCCAGCAGTTTGGACAGGGAGCCCAGTGTGTTTGAGCAGTACTTC,CASSLDREPSVFEQYF
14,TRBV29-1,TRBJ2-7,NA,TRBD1,TGCAGCGTTGAAGTGGGGAACAGGGGCTACGAGCAGTACTTC,CSVEVGNRGYEQYF
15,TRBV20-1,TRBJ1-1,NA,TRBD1,TGCAGTGCTAGTTTAGGGGGCACGATGAACACTGAAGCTTTCTTT,CSASLGGTMNTEAFF